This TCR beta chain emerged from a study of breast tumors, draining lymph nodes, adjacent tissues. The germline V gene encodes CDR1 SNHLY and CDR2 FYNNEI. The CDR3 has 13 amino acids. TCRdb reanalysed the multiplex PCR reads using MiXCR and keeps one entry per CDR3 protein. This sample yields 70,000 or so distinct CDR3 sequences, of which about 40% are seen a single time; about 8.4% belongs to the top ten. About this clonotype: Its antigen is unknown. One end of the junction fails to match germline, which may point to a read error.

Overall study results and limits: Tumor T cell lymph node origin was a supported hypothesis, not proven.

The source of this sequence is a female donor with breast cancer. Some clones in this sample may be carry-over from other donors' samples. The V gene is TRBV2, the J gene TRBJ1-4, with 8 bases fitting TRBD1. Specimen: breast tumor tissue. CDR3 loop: CASRNRGDEKLLF. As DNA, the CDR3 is TGTGCCAGCAGGAACAGGGGGGATGAAAAACTGCTTTTT.